This is a list of T cell receptor beta chains from one sample in a study of a mutant IDH1 vaccine in newly diagnosed glioma. Clones were sequenced by immunoSEQ multiplex PCR, and TCRdb holds only the in-frame ones, with some missing. The profile shows 95,000 to 100,000 clones, about 87% of them singletons. Sequenced material: PBMCs, taken from a glioma patient treated with radiotherapy, temozolomide or both. These receptors were collected from a woman aged 50 to 65 with glioma. CDR3s leave out the opening cysteine and the closing phenylalanine or tryptophan.

V gene | CDR3 protein
TRBV6-1 | ASSVGGPGELF
TRBV6-1 | ASTQTGGGNQPQH
TRBV5-1 | ASSLAGTGELF
TRBV5-1 | ASSLGGTSGFDTQY
TRBV9 | ASSPQGDMGSPLH
TRBV5-1 | ASSHRLAGIPSTDTQY
TRBV6-1 | ASSSGQFYGYT
TRBV28 | ASSLTDRPYEQY
TRBV19 | ASTESFGADTQY
TRBV4-1 | ASSIGHMNTEAF
TRBV27 | ASSLSGAGNTIY
TRBV28 | ASSLGTRGLYEQY
TRBV9 | ASSKGTGGGYGYT
TRBV9 | ASSPVGGGDQPQH
TRBV7-7 | ASSLRTSGVDEQF
TRBV28 | ASVRDLLGYEQY
TRBV5-5 | ASSLQGPYNEQF
TRBV10-3 | AIKGQGEGYEQY
TRBV28 | ASSPLFGPGANVLT
TRBV6-5 | ATVYSNEQF
TRBV19 | ASSVLIQNTEAF
TRBV25-1 | ASSAAGQGPYNEQF
TRBV9 | ASSVAVIDTGGTYNEQF
TRBV19 | ASSIGGTGYQPQH
TRBV28 | ASRGQALPNTEAF
TRBV7-8 | ASSLADRGYYNEQF
TRBV7-9 | ASSAPGTGGTGELF
TRBV6-1 | ASIRTGAFEAF
TRBV7-9 | ASSRSGKGGETQY
TRBV27 | ASRKGGFETQY
TRBV6-5 | ASTWGQGNYEQY
TRBV7-9 | ASSLTSGSETQY
TRBV7-8 | ASSLGVGLNANLAKNIQY
TRBV2 | ASLTGRSTDTQY
TRBV9 | ASRDRGRQGGYT
TRBV7-6 | ASSLTAPEDPIPSYEQY
TRBV13 | ASSLAGAPYNEQF
TRBV27 | ASSFSTGTGGTYEQY
TRBV19 | ASSITRTQGGEQF
TRBV7-9 | ASSSGTVREKLF
TRBV2 | ASRDGTAQETQY
TRBV28 | ASSLPGVAGNTIY
TRBV7-8 | ASSPSWGWEPQH
TRBV4-2 | ASSQGSGRLNTEAF
TRBV28 | ASTYRGPQH
TRBV5-1 | ASSGGLAGASYEQY
TRBV11-2 | ASSQTSGRPYSETQY
TRBV19 | ASKGQGAGNTIY
TRBV7-2 | ASSLNRAGSGNTIY
TRBV30 | AWSLDSTDTQY
TRBV18 | ASSPPSVTYYGYT
TRBV27 | ASSLGSSGYEQY
TRBV5-1 | ASSWGTNLEEQY
TRBV5-1 | ASSSPFRGTEAF